This entry describes one T cell receptor (beta chain). This entry is derived from a study of blood T cell repertoires in COVID-19. Study as a whole: PBMCs, B-cell-depleted T cells, or T cells were the source of the cDNA or gDNA that made up the material.

The CDR3 consists of 18 residues. The ends lost 0 bases at V and 4 bases at J; junction bases unmatched: 12. The germline V gene has CDR1 SGHRS and CDR2 YFSETQ. Authors' methods: Cell counts per sample came from amplifying reference gene primers. TCRdb's copy holds only in-frame clones and misses some; the assay was immunoSEQ multiplex PCR. The V and J calls and clone size come from that table; D and trimming were worked out from the DNA. The sample records a few hundred thousand clones, 80% to 90% being singletons. The chain joins TRBV5-1 to TRBJ2-7, with 11 bases identical to TRBD2. The TCR originated in a man in his forties who had recovered from COVID-19. The source material was peripheral blood. The CDR3 DNA is TGCGCCAGCAGCTTGGGACTAGCGGGACGTCCTCCTTTTTACGAGCAGTACTTC. Translation: CASSLGLAGRPPFYEQYF. Using reference TRBV5-1 and TRBJ2-7 for the parts outside the CDR3, the full variable domain is KAGVTQTPRYLIKTRGQQVTLSCSPISGHRSVSWYQQTPGQGLQFLFEYFSETQRNKGNFPGRFSGRQFSNSRSEMNVSTLELGDSALYLCASSLGLAGRPPFYEQYFGPGTRLTVT.